The clone carrying this T cell receptor beta chain was detected ten times or more. The antigen remains unidentified. RNA transcripts were the template for amplifying TCR beta CDR3 regions. Initially, a first-round RT-PCR of the TCR CDR3 employed the HTBI primer set. Each CDR3 protein is one row after TCRdb ran MiXCR on the multiplex PCR reads. This table holds a few hundred thousand distinct CDR3 sequences, less than 15% found once. This entry comes from a study of T cells in Graves' hyperthyroidism and ophthalmopathy. Notes on the study in general: Before onset, ophthalmopathy was predicted by the model a median around 6.5 months earlier.

Newly diagnosed hyperthyroidism patients aged 18 to 65 years had disease lasting under 2 months. Over 8 ml fresh peripheral blood yielded the PBMCs. The CDR3 extends over 15 amino acids. V trimming: 0 bases; J trimming: 3 bases; junction bases outside the gene matches: 5. Germline V gives CDR1 MNHEY, CDR2 SMNVEV (reference sequence). This receptor was taken from a middle-aged woman with Graves' hyperthyroidism. The J gene is TRBJ2-7, the V gene TRBV27, with 7 bases identical to TRBD2. Sequenced sample: blood. CDR3 residues: CASSLSLGEGYEQYF. CDR3 in DNA: TGTGCCAGCAGTTTATCGCTCGGGGAGGGCTACGAGCAGTACTTC.